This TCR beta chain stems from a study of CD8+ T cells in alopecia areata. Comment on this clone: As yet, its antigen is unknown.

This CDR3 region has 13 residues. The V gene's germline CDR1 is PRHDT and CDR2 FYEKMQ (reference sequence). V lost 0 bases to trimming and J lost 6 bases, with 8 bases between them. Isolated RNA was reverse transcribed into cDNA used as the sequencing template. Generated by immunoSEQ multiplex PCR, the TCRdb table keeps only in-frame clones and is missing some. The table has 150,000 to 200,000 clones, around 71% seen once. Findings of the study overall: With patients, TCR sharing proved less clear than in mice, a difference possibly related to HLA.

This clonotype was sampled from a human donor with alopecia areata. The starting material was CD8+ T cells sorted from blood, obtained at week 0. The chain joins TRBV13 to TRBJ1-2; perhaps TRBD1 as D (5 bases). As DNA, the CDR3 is TGTGCCAGCAGCTTAGGTCAGGGAGATGGCTACACCTTC. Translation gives CASSLGQGDGYTF. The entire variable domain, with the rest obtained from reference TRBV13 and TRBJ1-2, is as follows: AAGVIQSPRHLIKEKRETATLKCYPIPRHDTVYWYQQGPGQDPQFLISFYEKMQSDKGSIPDRFSAQQFSDYHSELNMSSLELGDSALYFCASSLGQGDGYTFGSGTRLTVV.